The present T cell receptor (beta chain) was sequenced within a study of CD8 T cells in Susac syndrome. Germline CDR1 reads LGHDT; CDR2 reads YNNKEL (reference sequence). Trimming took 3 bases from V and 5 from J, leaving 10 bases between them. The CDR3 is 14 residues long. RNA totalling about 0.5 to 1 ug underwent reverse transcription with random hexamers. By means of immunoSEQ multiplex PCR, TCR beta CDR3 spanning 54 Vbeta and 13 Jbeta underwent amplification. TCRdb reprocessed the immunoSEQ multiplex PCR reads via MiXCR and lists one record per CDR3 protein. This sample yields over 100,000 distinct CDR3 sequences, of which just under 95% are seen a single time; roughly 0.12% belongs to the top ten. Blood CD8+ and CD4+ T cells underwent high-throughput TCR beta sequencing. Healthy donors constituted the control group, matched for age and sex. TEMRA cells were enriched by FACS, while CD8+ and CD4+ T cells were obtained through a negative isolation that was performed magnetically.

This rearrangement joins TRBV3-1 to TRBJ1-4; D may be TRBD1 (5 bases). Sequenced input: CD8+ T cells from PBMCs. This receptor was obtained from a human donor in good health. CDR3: CASSHAWGNEKLFF. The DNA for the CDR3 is TGTGCCAGCAGCCACGCTTGGGGGAATGAAAAACTGTTTTTT.